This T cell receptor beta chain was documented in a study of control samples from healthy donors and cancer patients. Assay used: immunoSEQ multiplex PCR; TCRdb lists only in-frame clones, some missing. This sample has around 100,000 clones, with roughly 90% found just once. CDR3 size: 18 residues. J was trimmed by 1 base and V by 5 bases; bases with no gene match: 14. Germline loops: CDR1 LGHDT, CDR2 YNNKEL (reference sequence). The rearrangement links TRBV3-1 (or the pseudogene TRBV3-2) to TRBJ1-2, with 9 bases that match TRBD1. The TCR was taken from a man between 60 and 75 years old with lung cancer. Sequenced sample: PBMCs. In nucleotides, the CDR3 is TGTGCCAGCAGCTTTATCACAGGGGGCAGTTCCGGTAACTATGGCTACACCTTC. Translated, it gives CASSFITGGSSGNYGYTF.